This entry lists 31 T cell receptor beta chains sequenced from one sample in a study of molecular identifiers for immune sequencing clone quantification. TCRdb analysed the PCR reads with MiXCR anew, one entry per CDR3 protein. The sample lists 9,500 to 10,000 distinct CDR3 sequences; roughly a fifth were seen once. The material sequenced was naive CD8+ T cells from blood, with Jurkat cell RNA spiked in. The subset is: FACS-sorted CD8+CD4-CCR7+CD45RA+ naive T cells. The receptors stem from a human donor in good health. Some libraries in this study had Jurkat cell RNA spiked in.

This clonotype counts as medium-sized. Relative to the germline gene, one junction end is altered; a read error may explain this. The chain links TRBV6-5 to TRBJ2-3; D call uncertain. CDR1 is MNHEY, CDR2 SVGAGI, per germline. This CDR3 is built from 15 residues. Written as DNA, the CDR3 is TGTGCCAGCAGTTACTCGGCCGTTAGCACCGATACGCAGTATTTT. This translates into CASSYSAVSTDTQYF.

This clonotype was counted at least ten times. The rearrangement links TRBV7-3 to TRBJ1-2; 11 bases map to TRBD1. The germline V gene encodes CDR1 SGHTA and CDR2 FQGTGA. CDR3 length equals 16 residues. V trimming: 2 bases; J trimming: 5 bases; junction bases outside the gene matches: 7. The CDR3 bases are TGTGCCAGCAGCTTAGGGGGACAGGGGGTTGATTATGGCTACACCTTC. Protein: CASSLGGQGVDYGYTF.

This clonotype was seen repeatedly, ten times or more. The V gene is TRBV12-3 or TRBV12-4, the J gene TRBJ1-1; D is ambiguous. The CDR3 is 13 amino acids. V lost 0 bases and J lost 4, with 6 bases in between. In nucleotides, the CDR3 is TGTGCCAGCAGTTTAGCGGGCGGCACTGAAGCTTTCTTT. This sequence encodes CASSLAGGTEAFF.

This clonotype was counted many times. This chain links TRBV5-4 with TRBJ2-2; D remains unclear. Germline CDR1 SGHNT, CDR2 YYREEE (reference sequence). Trimming pared 5 bases from V and 6 bases from J, leaving 8 bases between. This CDR3 spans 12 amino acids. The CDR3 here is CASSSAPGELFF. In DNA, the CDR3 is TGTGCCAGCAGTTCAGCCCCCGGGGAGCTGTTTTTT.

Concerning this clonotype: A read error is likely, as this CDR3 ends without the conserved phenylalanine or tryptophan. V gene TRBV7-2 combines with J gene TRBJ2-3; D assignment may be TRBD1 or TRBD2 (6 bases each). The CDR3 has 14 amino acids. The germline gives CDR1 SGHTA, CDR2 FQGNSA. V was pared by 5 bases and J by 8 bases, with 17 bases between. The CDR3 sequence is CASSPGGGAGTQYL. In nucleotides, the CDR3 is TGTGCCAGCAGCCCCGGGGGCGGCGCAGGTACGCAGTATCTT.

This clonotype is categorized as medium-sized. The V gene is TRBV29-1, the J gene TRBJ2-6, with D unresolved. The CDR3 runs 14 residues. Germline CDR1 reads SQVTM; CDR2 reads ANQGSEA. V shed 5 bases and J shed 0 bases, with 8 bases lying between them. The CDR3 region has the DNA TGCAGCGTTTATGGCGACTCTGGGGCCAACGTCCTGACTTTC. Protein product: CSVYGDSGANVLTF.

Within the sample, this clonotype is medium-sized. V usage is TRBV4-3 and J usage is TRBJ2-3; either TRBD1 or TRBD2 may fit D (6 bases each). V gave up 4 bases and J gave up 4 bases, with 9 bases separating them. The CDR3 length is 13 residues. Germline-derived CDR1 and CDR2 are LGHNA and YSLEER. CDR3 in DNA: TGCGCCAGCAGCCCTAGGGGGGCAGATACGCAGTATTTT. Translating it yields CASSPRGADTQYF.

This clonotype was picked up many times. V usage is TRBV7-4 and J usage is TRBJ2-1; D is ambiguous. CDR3 length: 16 residues. V lost 5 bases and J lost 1, with 15 bases in between. CDR1 and CDR2 from the germline V gene are SGHVT and SQSDAQ. The CDR3 loop reads CASSTSLAVSYNEQFF. The DNA of the CDR3 is TGTGCCAGCAGCACCTCCCTGGCGGTGTCCTACAATGAGCAGTTCTTC.

This clonotype was recorded at least ten times. The chain is built from TRBV4-1 and TRBJ2-7; 10 bases match TRBD2. The CDR3 spans 15 residues. Germline V gene lookup returns CDR1 MGHRA and CDR2 YSYEKL. V lost 4 bases and J lost 3; bases outside the gene matches: 6. In DNA form, the CDR3 reads TGCGCCAGCAGCCTAGTAGCGGGGGGTAACTACGAGCAGTACTTC. This encodes CASSLVAGGNYEQYF.

This chain uses TRBV4-1 with TRBJ2-7, with 10 bases aligning to TRBD1. Germline V lookup: CDR1 MGHRA, CDR2 YSYEKL. V lost 3 bases to trimming and J lost 3 bases; unmatched junction nucleotides: 5. The CDR3 is 15 residues long. In DNA, the CDR3 is TGCGCCAGCAGCCAGAGGGGACAGGGGATCTACGAGCAGTACTTC. Its translation is CASSQRGQGIYEQYF.

Within the sample, this clonotype is medium-sized (0.01 to 0.1%). The chain links TRBV7-6 to TRBJ2-2; D is ambiguous. Trimming cost V 5 bases and J 7 bases, with 14 bases left between them. The CDR3 length is 14 residues. Germline CDR1 is SGHVS and CDR2 is FNYEAQ. In DNA form, the CDR3 reads TGTGCCAGCAGCCCCGGTCCAGGAAGCGGGGAGCTGTTTTTT. This codes for CASSPGPGSGELFF.

About this clonotype: An end of the junction does not agree with germline; a read error may underlie this. The V call is TRBV4-3, the J call TRBJ1-3; D uncertain. Germline lookup yields CDR1 LGHNA and CDR2 YSLEER. The CDR3 is 17 amino acids. The CDR3 bases are TGCGCCAGCAGCCAAGACTGCGGAAGTAGCTCTGGACACACCATATATTTT. It is translated as CASSQDCGSSSGHTIYF.

Remarks on this clonotype: A much larger clone differs from this one at a single base, so this may be a read error. The V and J genes are TRBV13 and TRBJ2-1, with D possibly matching TRBD2 (6 bases). V gave up 1 base and J gave up 6 bases, with 16 bases separating them. This CDR3 comprises 16 residues. CDR1 and CDR2 (germline): PRHDT, FYEKMQ (reference sequence). As DNA, the CDR3 is TGTGCCAGCAGCTTAGATGGCAGGAGGGTTGGCAATGAGCAGTTCTTC. Protein sequence: CASSLDGRRVGNEQFF. The full variable domain, in which reference TRBV13 and TRBJ2-1 provide the parts outside the CDR3, is AAGVIQSPRHLIKEKRETATLKCYPIPRHDTVYWYQQGPGQDPQFLISFYEKMQSDKGSIPDRFSAQQFSDYHSELNMSSLELGDSALYFCASSLDGRRVGNEQFFGPGTRLTVL.

This clonotype is medium-sized. The CDR3 sequence is CASSYDVSYEQYF. CDR3 in DNA: TGTGCCAGCAGTTACGATGTGAGCTACGAGCAGTACTTC. The chain uses TRBV6-6 and TRBJ2-7; D is ambiguous. The CDR3 is 13 residues long. V was shortened by 2 bases and J by 3 bases, with 8 bases between the two germline ends. The germline gives CDR1 MNHNY, CDR2 SVGAGI (reference sequence).

V gene TRBV5-6 combines with J gene TRBJ2-1; unclear D gene. The V end lost 2 bases, the J end lost 9 bases, and 9 bases lay between the germline ends. Germline V gives CDR1 SGHDT, CDR2 YYEEEE. There are 12 residues in the CDR3. CDR3 residues: CASSFASGEQFF. CDR3 in DNA: TGTGCCAGCAGCTTCGCCAGTGGTGAGCAGTTCTTC.

Within the sample, this clonotype is medium-sized (0.01 to 0.1%). The chain is built from TRBV19 and TRBJ2-3, with a tentative D call TRBD2 (6 bases). Germline lookup yields CDR1 LNHDA and CDR2 SQIVND (reference sequence). The CDR3 is 15 residues long. Trimming pared 4 bases from V and 4 bases from J, leaving 15 bases between. CDR3 loop: CASSTNQEGADTQYF. DNA for the CDR3: TGTGCCAGTAGTACGAACCAGGAGGGCGCAGATACGCAGTATTTT. The full variable domain, rest sourced from reference TRBV19 and TRBJ2-3, is DGGITQSPKYLFRKEGQNVTLSCEQNLNHDAMYWYRQDPGQGLRLIYYSQIVNDFQKGDIAEGYSVSREKKESFPLTVTSAQKNPTAFYLCASSTNQEGADTQYFGPGTRLTVL.

Within the sample, this clonotype is medium-sized. The chain recombines TRBV6-2 or TRBV6-3 with TRBJ2-3; D remains ambiguous. V lost 6 bases and J 2 bases, leaving 6 bases between the germline ends. This CDR3 comprises 12 residues. The germline V gene has CDR1 MNHEY and CDR2 SVGEGT. DNA of the CDR3: TGTGCCAGCAGCCCAAACACAGATACGCAGTATTTT. Protein product: CASSPNTDTQYF.

By sample fraction, this clonotype is medium-sized. The chain has TRBV4-3 and TRBJ2-1, with D maybe TRBD1 (5 bases). Germline V gives CDR1 LGHNA, CDR2 YSLEER. This CDR3 spans 14 amino acids. V gave up 0 bases and J gave up 6 bases, with 9 bases separating them. As DNA, the CDR3 is TGCGCCAGCAGCCAAGATTTAGGGGTCAATGAGCAGTTCTTC. This translates into CASSQDLGVNEQFF.

Sample share makes this clonotype medium-sized. This chain connects TRBV29-1 to TRBJ2-1; 8 bases agree with TRBD2. The trim removed 6 bases at V and 10 bases at J, leaving 2 bases unmatched. Germline V gene data show CDR1 as SQVTM and CDR2 as ANQGSEA. This CDR3 comprises 10 residues. The CDR3 DNA sequence: TGCAGCGTCCGACTAGCGGAGCAGTTCTTC. Translation: CSVRLAEQFF.

The chain links TRBV7-6 to TRBJ2-1; weak D call: TRBD2 (7 bases). Germline CDR1 and CDR2: SGHVS and FNYEAQ. The CDR3 is 16 amino acids. V was cut by 1 base and J by 10 bases, with 20 bases left in between. CDR3 nucleotide sequence: TGTGCCAGCAGCTTAGGTGGGGGGGGCGGGGTGGGGGAGCAGTTCTTC. Protein product: CASSLGGGGGVGEQFF.

By proportion, this clonotype is medium-sized (0.01 to 0.1%). This chain joins TRBV29-1 and TRBJ1-1, with a weak D call TRBD1 (6 bases). There are 10 residues in the CDR3. Deletions cut 4 bases from V and 7 bases from J, with 7 bases between. Germline loops: CDR1 SQVTM, CDR2 ANQGSEA. CDR3 nucleotides: TGCAGCGTTGGAGGGGGTGAAGCTTTCTTT. It encodes CSVGGGEAFF. The entire variable domain, with the rest obtained from reference TRBV29-1 and TRBJ1-1, is as follows: SAVISQKPSRDICQRGTSLTIQCQVDSQVTMMFWYRQQPGQSLTLIATANQGSEATYESGFVIDKFPISRPNLTFSTLTVSNMSPEDSSIYLCSVGGGEAFFGQGTRLTVV.

This clonotype appeared many times. The chain couples TRBV5-4 to TRBJ1-2; D is unresolved. Germline CDR1 and CDR2: SGHNT and YYREEE (reference sequence). V lost 4 bases and J lost 1, with 17 bases in between. The length of the CDR3 is 16 residues. CDR3 residues: CASSPAGIPDNYGYTF. The CDR3 DNA sequence: TGTGCCAGCAGCCCTGCCGGCATCCCGGATAACTATGGCTACACCTTC.

Within the sample, this clonotype is medium-sized. The chain joins TRBV7-2 to TRBJ2-5; TRBD1 is a possible D gene (6 bases). V was clipped by 1 base and J by 5 bases, with 11 bases between them. Per germline, CDR1 SGHTA and CDR2 FQGNSA. This CDR3 region has 14 residues. The CDR3 nucleotides read TGTGCCAGCAGCTTAGAACAGGGATGGGAGACCCAGTACTTC. Its protein product is CASSLEQGWETQYF.

This clonotype is medium-sized. This rearrangement joins TRBV12-3 or TRBV12-4 to TRBJ1-1; D perhaps matches TRBD1 (6 bases). The CDR3 is 16 amino acids. V was clipped by 6 bases and J by 1 base, with 18 bases between them. The CDR3 loop is CASSPTGFWANTEAFF. CDR3 DNA: TGTGCCAGCAGCCCAACAGGGTTTTGGGCGAACACTGAAGCTTTCTTT.

This clonotype was seen repeatedly, ten times or more. The CDR3 protein is CASSPKTSRSSYEQYF. The DNA for the CDR3 is TGCGCCAGCAGCCCAAAAACTAGCCGGAGCTCCTACGAGCAGTACTTC. This sequence joins TRBV5-1 and TRBJ2-7, with D maybe TRBD2 (6 bases). Germline CDR1 reads SGHRS; CDR2 reads YFSETQ. This CDR3 has 16 amino acids. V was cut by 4 bases and J by 0 bases, with 17 bases left in between.

This clonotype was seen ten or more times. The chain recombines TRBV3-1 with TRBJ2-1, with D perhaps matching TRBD2 (6 bases). The CDR3 totals 15 residues. Germline CDR1 LGHDT, CDR2 YNNKEL (reference sequence). The V end lost 1 base, the J end lost 2 bases, and 9 bases lay between the germline ends. CDR3 coding DNA: TGTGCCAGCAGCCAAGGACTAGGGCCCTACAATGAGCAGTTCTTC. Its translation: CASSQGLGPYNEQFF.

By sample share, this clonotype is medium-sized. The chain carries TRBV4-3 and TRBJ1-3; 7 bases match TRBD1. Losses at the gene ends were 4 bases for V and 0 bases for J; bases not matched to a gene: 3. CDR3 length: 15 amino acids. Looked up from germline, CDR1 is LGHNA and CDR2 is YSLEER. CDR3 amino acids: CASSPDRDSGNTIYF. CDR3 DNA: TGCGCCAGCAGCCCAGACAGGGACTCTGGAAACACCATATATTTT.

This chain joins TRBV10-3 and TRBJ2-2, with TRBD2 matching over 9 bases. The CDR3 is 15 amino acids. In germline, CDR1 is ENHRY, CDR2 SYGVKD. With V trimmed by 9 bases and J by 0 bases, 5 bases remained unmatched. CDR3 sequence reads: CAISSGNANTGELFF. The CDR3 nucleotides are TGTGCCATTTCTAGCGGGAACGCGAACACCGGGGAGCTGTTTTTT.

This clonotype was counted a single time. Sequence at one end of the junction differs from germline and may be a read error. The gene calls are TRBV11-2 and TRBJ2-7; 12 nucleotides line up with TRBD2. The CDR3 spans 11 residues. The germline V gene encodes CDR1 SGHAT and CDR2 FQNNGV. As DNA, the CDR3 is TGTGCCAGCAGGGGAGGGACTAGCGGGTTCTTC. Translated: CASRGGTSGFF.

Notes on this clonotype: A clone one base away is much larger, so this may be a read error. The chain carries TRBV5-3 and TRBJ1-2; D call uncertain. TRBV5-3 is an open reading frame whose function is uncertain. This CDR3 has 14 residues. The CDR3 here is CASSSGTPDYGYTF. CDR3 nucleotide sequence: TGTGCCAGCAGCTCAGGAACCCCTGACTATGGCTACACCTTC.

By share of the sample, this clonotype is medium-sized. The chain uses TRBV2 and TRBJ2-5; D is ambiguous. The CDR3 has 13 amino acids. V shed 1 base and J shed 2 bases, with 5 bases lying between them. The germline V gene has CDR1 SNHLY and CDR2 FYNNEI. For the CDR3, the DNA is TGTGCCAGCAGTGAAGTAGTACAAGAGACCCAGTACTTC. Its protein is CASSEVVQETQYF.